Reported below is one T cell receptor (beta chain). The antigen is undetermined. The sample originates from a study of T cell responses to AZD1222 COVID-19 vaccine. V was pared by 0 bases and J by 2 bases, with 3 bases between. Germline V gene data show CDR1 as SGHTA and CDR2 as FQGNSA. This CDR3 contains 13 residues. Findings and limits, study-wide: White British ancestry dominated among donors, who included more females, and clonal diversity was possibly underestimated. None of the repertoires were sampled until the peak T cell response had passed.

Both about-4-week and about-12-week second-dose recipients were combined. Only in-frame clones appear in the TCRdb table, and some are missing; sequencing was by immunoSEQ multiplex PCR. Altogether 90,000 to 120,000 clones are present, around 92% being singletons, with the ten largest covering 7.5% to 9.5%. Sample: peripheral blood, taken 28 days after the second AZD1222 dose. The receptor comes from an adult who received the AZD1222 COVID-19 vaccine. The chain employs TRBV7-2 and TRBJ2-3; D remains unclear. CDR3 nucleotides: TGTGCCAGCAGCTTAGCTCTCACAGATACGCAGTATTTT. This translates into CASSLALTDTQYF.